This entry is about one T cell receptor (beta chain). No antigen is known for it. This entry belongs to a study of post-analysis software for immune sequencing data. V lost 1 base and J lost 0, with 17 bases in between. The germline V gene has CDR1 SGHTA and CDR2 FQGNSA. The CDR3 is 18 residues long. Overall study findings and caveats: There was significantly lower normalized Chao1 diversity in multiple sclerosis patients than in controls. Samples from a shared batch, those prepared together, strongly co-clustered by F measure. Patients showed TRBV5-6, TRBV5-1 and TRBV20-1 among a few TRBV segments more frequent than in controls.

Researchers reported that TCR beta cDNA libraries carried unique molecular identifiers. cDNA molecules numbering about 480,000 came from approximately 1 to 10 million T cells. TCRdb re-called the PCR reads with MiXCR, one entry per CDR3 protein. The table records 600,000 to 700,000 distinct CDR3 sequences, around 64% of them present only once. The receptor's source is a girl aged 2 to 10 with multiple sclerosis. Sample: blood. The V gene is TRBV7-2, the J gene TRBJ2-3, with D perhaps matching TRBD2 (8 bases). The CDR3 sequence: CASSLVGGGGWSTDTQYF. For the CDR3, the DNA is TGTGCCAGCAGCTTAGTAGGGGGCGGGGGGTGGAGCACAGATACGCAGTATTTT.